The rows below give T cell receptor beta chains drawn from one sample of a study of blood T cell repertoires in COVID-19. TCRdb's table, derived via immunoSEQ multiplex PCR, lists solely in-frame clones and lacks some. The sample has under 45,000 clones, roughly 88% seen once. Sequenced input: peripheral blood. The receptors come from a human donor in a cohort sampled during active COVID-19. The CDR3 runs from the conserved cysteine through the conserved F or W. The D gene is left open where the match is weak. Rows give clone size only sometimes, using once, few, many, or a class for an expanded clone.

d_call j_call v_call clone_size cdr3_nt cdr3_aa
TRBD2 TRBJ2-7 TRBV7-2 few TGTGCCAGCAGCCCCCGGACTAGCGGGGCTTACTACGAGCAGTACTTC CASSPRTSGAYYEQYF
TRBD1 TRBJ1-1 TRBV5-6 . TGTGCCAGCAGCTATGGACAGGCCAGCGGGGCTTTCTTT CASSYGQASGAFF
TRBD2 TRBJ2-3 TRBV11-2 few TGTGCCAGCAGCCCGACTAGCGGTGCAGATACGCAGTATTTT CASSPTSGADTQYF
. TRBJ1-1 TRBV7-9 . TGTGCCAGCAGCTTCTTAAAGGGACTGAAGAACACTGAAGCTTTCTTT CASSFLKGLKNTEAFF
. TRBJ2-7 TRBV7-8 . TGTGCCAGCAGCTTAGGTGGCAGCGCATCCTACGAGCAGTACTTC CASSLGGSASYEQYF
. TRBJ2-7 TRBV6-5 . TGTGCCAGCAGCCCACAGGGTTCCCTCCTCGAGCAGTACTTC CASSPQGSLLEQYF
TRBD2 TRBJ2-3 TRBV27 . TGTGCCAGCAGTTACCTAGCGGGGCCTAGCACAGATACGCAGTATTTT CASSYLAGPSTDTQYF
. TRBJ2-3 TRBV29-1 . TGCAGCGTCACACGGGTAGATACGCAGTATTTT CSVTRVDTQYF
. TRBJ2-7 TRBV6-5 . TGTGCCAGCAGCTTCCGCCTGGACTACTCCTACGAGCAGTACTTC CASSFRLDYSYEQYF
TRBD1 TRBJ1-1 TRBV12-5 . TGTGCTAGTGGGTACCTTGACAGGGATACTGAAGCTTTCTTT CASGYLDRDTEAFF
TRBD2 TRBJ2-5 TRBV13 . TGTGCCAGCAGCTTAGGCCTGGCGGGAGGGCAAGAGACCCAGTACTTC CASSLGLAGGQETQYF
TRBD1 TRBJ1-1 TRBV10-2 . TGCGCCAGCAGGGGACAGCGAGGCACTGAAGCTTTCTTT CASRGQRGTEAFF
TRBD1 TRBJ2-7 TRBV3-1/TRBV3-2 once TGTGCCAGCAGCCGCGGAGGGGGACAGGGTCACAACGAGCAGTACTTC CASSRGGGQGHNEQYF
. TRBJ2-2 TRBV5-1 . TGCGCCAGCAGCTTGAGGTCAGGGGCTTACGCGAACACCGGGGAGCTGTTTTTT CASSLRSGAYANTGELFF
TRBD2 TRBJ2-5 TRBV4-2 . TGTGCCAGCAGGGGTGGCGGGGGAAGGGAGACCCAGTACTTC CASRGGGGRETQYF
. TRBJ1-1 TRBV19 . TGTGCCAGTAGTATGCAGGGGATGAACACTGAAGCTTTCTTT CASSMQGMNTEAFF
TRBD1 TRBJ1-2 TRBV5-8 . TGTGCCAGCAGCCCGGGGACAGCCACCTCTAACTATGGCTACACCTTC CASSPGTATSNYGYTF
. TRBJ1-5 TRBV6-6 . TGTGCCAGCAGTTACGGGGCAGGGGATCAGCCCCAGCATTTT CASSYGAGDQPQHF
. TRBJ2-3 TRBV5-1 . TGCGCCAGCAGCTTCACCGTCGGGGGCACAGATACGCAGTATTTT CASSFTVGGTDTQYF
. TRBJ2-3 TRBV7-3 . TGTGCCAGCAGCTCCAACCTAGGGGCAGATACGCAGTATTTT CASSSNLGADTQYF
TRBD1 TRBJ2-7 TRBV5-1 . TGCGCCAGCAGCTTGGACGGACAGGCCGGATCCTACGAGCAGTACTTC CASSLDGQAGSYEQYF
TRBD1 TRBJ1-2 TRBV2 few TGTGCCAGCAGTGAACAGGGGGTAGCTAACTATGGCTACACCTTC CASSEQGVANYGYTF
TRBD2 TRBJ2-1 TRBV19 . TGTGCCAGTAGTATGAGAGTGGGGCGGGGGTTGAACAATGAGCAGTTCTTC CASSMRVGRGLNNEQFF
. TRBJ2-1 TRBV18 . TGTGCCAGCTCAGTACTCGATAGCAATGAGCAGTTCTTC CASSVLDSNEQFF
. TRBJ1-2 TRBV4-1 . TGCGCCAGCAGCCAAGACAGGGGTAACTATGGCTACACCTTC CASSQDRGNYGYTF
. TRBJ1-1 TRBV2 . TGTGCCAGCATTCGGTCGGGAGTCAACACTGAAGCTTTCTTT CASIRSGVNTEAFF
. TRBJ1-5 TRBV12-2 . TGTGCAAGTCGGCCGGGGGTAGGCAATCAGCCCCAGCATTTT CASRPGVGNQPQHF
TRBD2 TRBJ2-3 TRBV6-6 once TGTGCCAGCAGTAATAGCGGGAAAAACACAGATACGCAGTATTTT CASSNSGKNTDTQYF
TRBD1 TRBJ1-2 TRBV5-1 . TGCGCCAGCCAGGGACAGGACTATGGCTACACCTTC CASQGQDYGYTF
. TRBJ2-1 TRBV19 . TGTGCCAGCAGCCCCCGTACGGGAGAGGCCTACAATGAGCAGTTCTTC CASSPRTGEAYNEQFF
. TRBJ2-3 TRBV5-1 . TGCGACAGCAGCTACCAGGCAGATACGCAGTATTTT CDSSYQADTQYF
. TRBJ1-5 TRBV9 once TGTGCCAGCAGCTCTGGGACCGGCGGGGATCAGCCCCAGCATTTT CASSSGTGGDQPQHF
. TRBJ2-1 TRBV2 . TGTGCCAGCAAAATGGGAGGGGGGGTCGGCAATGAGCAGTTCTTC CASKMGGGVGNEQFF
. TRBJ1-5 TRBV6-5 . TGTGCCAGCAGTTACTCGACTCGTCAGCCCCAGCATTTT CASSYSTRQPQHF
TRBD1 TRBJ1-5 TRBV28 . TGTGCCAGCCAAACTGGGACAGCCATGAATCAGCCCCAGCATTTT CASQTGTAMNQPQHF
. TRBJ1-4 TRBV19 . TGTGCCAGTAGCGTACAGGGAACAACTAATGAAAAACTGTTTTTT CASSVQGTTNEKLFF
TRBD2 TRBJ2-3 TRBV25-1 . TGTGCCAGCAGTGAAGCCGGGGGGGGCCACACAGATACGCAGTATTTT CASSEAGGGHTDTQYF
TRBD1 TRBJ1-1 TRBV6-5 . TGTGCCAGCAGTTACGGGGACAGGAGGAACACTGAAGCTTTCTTT CASSYGDRRNTEAFF
. TRBJ1-6 TRBV30 few TGTGCCTGGAGTGTACCGGGGAATTCACCCCTCCACTTT CAWSVPGNSPLHF
TRBD1 TRBJ1-6 TRBV6-4 . TGTGCCAGCAGAGATACCGGGACAGGACTTAATTCACCCCTCCACTTT CASRDTGTGLNSPLHF
. TRBJ1-1 TRBV19 . TGTGCCAGTAGCTGGAGCACTGAAGCTTTCTTT CASSWSTEAFF
TRBD2 TRBJ2-4 TRBV4-2 once TGTGCCAGCAGTGGCGGGAGAGCCAAAAACATTCAGTACTTC CASSGGRAKNIQYF